This section outlines one T cell receptor beta chain sequence together with its context. As yet, its antigen is unknown. The junction shows a germline mismatch at one end, possibly a read error. These data belong to a study of radiation and T cells in renal cell carcinoma. In the study overall: Nephrectomy followed 15 Gy stereotactic body radiation by 4 weeks.

Method: immunoSEQ multiplex PCR; TCRdb's copy keeps in-frame clones and lacks some. The repertoire holds tens of thousands of clones, with 75% to 90% as singletons. Study conclusions and caveats: From baseline, blood top tumor clonotypes peaked at 2 weeks post-radiation.

Time point noted: blood 2 weeks post-SBRT. Sample treatment: 15 Gy SBRT to primary tumor, nephrectomy 4 weeks later. After SBRT, blood was collected at 2 and 4 weeks, plus baseline. CDR3 length: 12 amino acids. CDR1 and CDR2 (germline): MGHDK, SYGVNS. This specimen was blood, taken from a patient whose treatment included radiotherapy and nephrectomy. The chain is built from TRBV25-1 and TRBJ1-5, with no clear D. The TCR comes from a woman in her sixties or seventies with renal cell carcinoma. Written as DNA, the CDR3 is TGTGCCAGCAGTGAGGGCAAACAGCCCCAGCATTTT. Translating it yields CASSEGKQPQHF.